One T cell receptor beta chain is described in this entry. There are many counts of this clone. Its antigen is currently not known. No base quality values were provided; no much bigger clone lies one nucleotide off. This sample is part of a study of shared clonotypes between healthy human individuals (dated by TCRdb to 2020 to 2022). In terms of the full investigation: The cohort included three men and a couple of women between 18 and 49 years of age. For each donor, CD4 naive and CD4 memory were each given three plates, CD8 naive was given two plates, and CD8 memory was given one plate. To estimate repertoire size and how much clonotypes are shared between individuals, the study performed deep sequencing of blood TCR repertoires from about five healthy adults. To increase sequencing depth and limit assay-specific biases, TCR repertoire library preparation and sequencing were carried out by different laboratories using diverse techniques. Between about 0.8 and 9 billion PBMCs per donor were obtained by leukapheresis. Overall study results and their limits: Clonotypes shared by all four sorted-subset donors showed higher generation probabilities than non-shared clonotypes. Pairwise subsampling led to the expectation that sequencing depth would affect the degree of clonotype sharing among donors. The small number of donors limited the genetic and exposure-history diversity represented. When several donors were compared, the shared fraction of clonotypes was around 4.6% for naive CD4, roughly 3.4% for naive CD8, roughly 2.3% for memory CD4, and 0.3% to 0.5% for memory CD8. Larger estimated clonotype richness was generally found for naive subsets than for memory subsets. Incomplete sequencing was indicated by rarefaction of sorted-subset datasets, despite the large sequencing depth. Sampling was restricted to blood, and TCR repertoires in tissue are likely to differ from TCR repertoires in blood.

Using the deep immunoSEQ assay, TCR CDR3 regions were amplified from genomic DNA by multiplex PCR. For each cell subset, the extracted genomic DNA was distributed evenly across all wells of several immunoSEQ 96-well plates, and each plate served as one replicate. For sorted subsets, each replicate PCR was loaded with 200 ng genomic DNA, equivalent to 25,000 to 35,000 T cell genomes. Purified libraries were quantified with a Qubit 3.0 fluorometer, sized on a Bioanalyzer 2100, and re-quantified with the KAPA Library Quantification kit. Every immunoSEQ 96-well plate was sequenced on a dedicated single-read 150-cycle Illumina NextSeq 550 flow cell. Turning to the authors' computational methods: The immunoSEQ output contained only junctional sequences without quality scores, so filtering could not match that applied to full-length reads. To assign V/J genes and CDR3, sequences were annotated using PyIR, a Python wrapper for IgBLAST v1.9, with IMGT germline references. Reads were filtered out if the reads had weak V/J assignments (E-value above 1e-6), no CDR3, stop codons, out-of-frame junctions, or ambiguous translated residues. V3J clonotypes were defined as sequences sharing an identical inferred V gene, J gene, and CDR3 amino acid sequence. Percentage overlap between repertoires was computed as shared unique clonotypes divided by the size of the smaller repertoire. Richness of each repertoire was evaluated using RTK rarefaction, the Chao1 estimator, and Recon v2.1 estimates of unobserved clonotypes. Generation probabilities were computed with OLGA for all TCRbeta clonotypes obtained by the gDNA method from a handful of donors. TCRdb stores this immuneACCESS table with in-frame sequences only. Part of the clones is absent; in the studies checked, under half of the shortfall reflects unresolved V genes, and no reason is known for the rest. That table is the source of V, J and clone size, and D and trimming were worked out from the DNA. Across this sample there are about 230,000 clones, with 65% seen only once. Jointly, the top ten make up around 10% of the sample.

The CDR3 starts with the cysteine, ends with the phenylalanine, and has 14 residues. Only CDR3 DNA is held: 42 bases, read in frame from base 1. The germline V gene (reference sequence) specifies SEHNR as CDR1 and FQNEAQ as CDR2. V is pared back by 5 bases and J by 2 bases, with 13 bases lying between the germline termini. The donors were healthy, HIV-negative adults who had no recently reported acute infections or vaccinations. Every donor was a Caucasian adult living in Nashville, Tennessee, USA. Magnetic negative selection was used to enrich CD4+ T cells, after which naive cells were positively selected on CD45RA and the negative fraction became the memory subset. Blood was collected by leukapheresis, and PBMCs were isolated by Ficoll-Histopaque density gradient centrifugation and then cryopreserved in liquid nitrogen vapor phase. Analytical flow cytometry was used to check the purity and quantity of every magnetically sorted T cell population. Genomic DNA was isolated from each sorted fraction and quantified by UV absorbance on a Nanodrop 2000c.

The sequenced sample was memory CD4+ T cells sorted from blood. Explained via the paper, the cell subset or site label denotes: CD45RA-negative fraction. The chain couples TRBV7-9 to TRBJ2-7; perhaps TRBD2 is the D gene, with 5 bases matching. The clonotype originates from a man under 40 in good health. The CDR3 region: CASSPRGSTYEQYF. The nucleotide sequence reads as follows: TGTGCCAGCAGCCCGAGAGGGTCCACCTACGAGCAGTACTTC.